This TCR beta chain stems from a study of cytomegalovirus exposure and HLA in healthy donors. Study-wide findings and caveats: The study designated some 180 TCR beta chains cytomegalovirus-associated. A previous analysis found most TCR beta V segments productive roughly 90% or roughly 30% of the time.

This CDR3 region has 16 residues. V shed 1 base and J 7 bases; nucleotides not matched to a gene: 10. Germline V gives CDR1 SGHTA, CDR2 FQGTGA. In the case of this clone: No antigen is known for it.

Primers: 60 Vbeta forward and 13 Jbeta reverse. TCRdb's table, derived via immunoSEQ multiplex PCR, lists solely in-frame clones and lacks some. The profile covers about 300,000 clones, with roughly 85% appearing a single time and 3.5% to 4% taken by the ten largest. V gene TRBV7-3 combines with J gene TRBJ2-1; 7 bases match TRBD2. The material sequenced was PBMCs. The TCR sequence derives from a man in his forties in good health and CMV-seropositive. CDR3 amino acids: CASSLRREPSLNEQFF. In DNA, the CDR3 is TGTGCCAGCAGCTTAAGGCGGGAGCCCTCACTTAATGAGCAGTTCTTC.